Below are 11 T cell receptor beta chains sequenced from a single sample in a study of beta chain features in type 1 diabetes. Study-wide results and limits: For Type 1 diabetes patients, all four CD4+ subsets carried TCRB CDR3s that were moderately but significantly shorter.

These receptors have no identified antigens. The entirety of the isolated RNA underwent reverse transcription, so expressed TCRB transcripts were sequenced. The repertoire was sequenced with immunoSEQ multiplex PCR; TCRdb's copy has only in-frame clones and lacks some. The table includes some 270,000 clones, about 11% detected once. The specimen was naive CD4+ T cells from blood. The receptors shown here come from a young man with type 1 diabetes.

In DNA, the CDR3 is TGTGCCAGCAGCCCCGGGACTAGCCCTTACAATGAGCAGTTCTTC. Encoded protein: CASSPGTSPYNEQFF. The chain links TRBV7-3 to TRBJ2-1; 9 bases are shared with TRBD2. Germline lookup yields CDR1 SGHTA and CDR2 FQGTGA. There are 15 residues in the CDR3. With 5 bases clipped from V and 4 bases from J, the junction kept 6 bases outside the gene matches.

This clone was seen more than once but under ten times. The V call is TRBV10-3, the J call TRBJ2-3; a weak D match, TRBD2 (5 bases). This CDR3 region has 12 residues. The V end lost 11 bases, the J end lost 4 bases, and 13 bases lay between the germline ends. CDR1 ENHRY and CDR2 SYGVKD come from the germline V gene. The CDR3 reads CASRDYPDTQYF. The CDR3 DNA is TGTGCCTCGAGAGACTACCCAGATACGCAGTATTTT.

Here the CDR3 reads CASSLEARGGRRFF. CDR3 sequence (DNA): TGTGCCAGCAGCTTAGAGGCCCGGGGGGGCCGCCGGTTCTTC. The chain combines TRBV7-9 with TRBJ2-1; TRBD2 matches 8 bases. V gave up 1 base and J gave up 15 bases; unmatched junction bases: 11. Germline assignment: CDR1 SEHNR and CDR2 FQNEAQ (reference sequence). CDR3 length equals 14 residues.

Here the CDR3 DNA reads TGTGCCAGCAGTGGCCAGTCCTACGAGCAGTACTTC. It translates to CASSGQSYEQYF. The chain has TRBV2 and TRBJ2-7, with D unclear. The CDR3 consists of 12 residues. Deletions cut 4 bases from V and 1 base from J, with 5 bases between. Per germline, CDR1 SNHLY and CDR2 FYNNEI.

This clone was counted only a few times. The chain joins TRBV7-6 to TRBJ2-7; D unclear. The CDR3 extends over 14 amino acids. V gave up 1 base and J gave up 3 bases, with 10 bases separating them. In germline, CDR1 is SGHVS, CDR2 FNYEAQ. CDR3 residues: CASSLERFIYEQYF. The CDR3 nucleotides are TGTGCCAGCAGCTTAGAGAGGTTTATCTACGAGCAGTACTTC. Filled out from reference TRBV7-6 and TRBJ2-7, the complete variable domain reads GAGVSQSPRYKVTKRGQDVALRCDPISGHVSLYWYRQALGQGPEFLTYFNYEAQQDKSGLPNDRFSAERPEGSISTLTIQRTEQRDSAMYRCASSLERFIYEQYFGPGTRLTVT.

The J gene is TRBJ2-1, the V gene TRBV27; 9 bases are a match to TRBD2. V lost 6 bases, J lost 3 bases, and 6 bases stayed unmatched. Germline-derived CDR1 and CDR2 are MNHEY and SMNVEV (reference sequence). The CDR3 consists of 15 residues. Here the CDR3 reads CASSYERGVYNEQFF. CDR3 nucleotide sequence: TGTGCCAGCAGCTATGAGCGGGGGGTCTACAATGAGCAGTTCTTC.

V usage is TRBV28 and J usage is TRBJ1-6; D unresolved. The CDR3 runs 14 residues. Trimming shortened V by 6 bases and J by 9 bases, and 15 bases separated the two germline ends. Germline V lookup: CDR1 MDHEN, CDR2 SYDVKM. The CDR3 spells CASRGTTFTSPLHF. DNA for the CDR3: TGTGCCAGCAGGGGTACGACTTTCACTTCACCCCTCCACTTT.

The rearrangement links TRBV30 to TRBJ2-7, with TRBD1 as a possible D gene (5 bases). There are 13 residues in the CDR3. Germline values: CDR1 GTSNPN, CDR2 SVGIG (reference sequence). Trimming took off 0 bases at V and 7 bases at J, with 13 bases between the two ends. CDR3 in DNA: TGTGCCTGGAGTGTGTCGGCAGGGAAGGAGCAGTACTTC. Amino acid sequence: CAWSVSAGKEQYF.

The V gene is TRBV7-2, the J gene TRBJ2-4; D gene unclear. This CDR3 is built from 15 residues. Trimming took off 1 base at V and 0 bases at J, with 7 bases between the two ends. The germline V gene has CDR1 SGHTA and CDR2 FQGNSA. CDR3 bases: TGTGCCAGCAGCTTAGGGGCCGGAGCCAAAAACATTCAGTACTTC. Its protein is CASSLGAGAKNIQYF.

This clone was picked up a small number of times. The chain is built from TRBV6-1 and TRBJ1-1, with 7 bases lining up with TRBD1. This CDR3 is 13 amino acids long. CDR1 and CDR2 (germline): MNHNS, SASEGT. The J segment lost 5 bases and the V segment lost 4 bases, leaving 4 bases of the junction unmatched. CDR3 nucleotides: TGTGCCAGCAGTGCGACAGGGCAGACTGAAGCTTTCTTT. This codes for CASSATGQTEAFF.

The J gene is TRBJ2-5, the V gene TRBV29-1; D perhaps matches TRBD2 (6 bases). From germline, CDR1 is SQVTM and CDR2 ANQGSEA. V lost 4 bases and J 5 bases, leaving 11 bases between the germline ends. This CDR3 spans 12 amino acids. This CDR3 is CSVVDGGETQYF. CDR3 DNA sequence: TGCAGCGTTGTGGACGGGGGTGAGACCCAGTACTTC.